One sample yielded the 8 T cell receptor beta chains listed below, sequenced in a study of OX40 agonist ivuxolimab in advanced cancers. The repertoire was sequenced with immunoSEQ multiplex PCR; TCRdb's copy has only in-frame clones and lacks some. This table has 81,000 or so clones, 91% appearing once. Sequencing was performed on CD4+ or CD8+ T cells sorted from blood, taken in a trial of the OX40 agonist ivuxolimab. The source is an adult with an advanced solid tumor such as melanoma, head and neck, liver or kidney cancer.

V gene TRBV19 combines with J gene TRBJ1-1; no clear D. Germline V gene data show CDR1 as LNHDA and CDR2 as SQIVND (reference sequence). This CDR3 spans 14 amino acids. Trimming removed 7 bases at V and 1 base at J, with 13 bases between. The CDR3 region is CASILVLRNTEAFF. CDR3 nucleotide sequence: TGTGCCAGTATACTTGTCCTACGGAACACTGAAGCTTTCTTT.

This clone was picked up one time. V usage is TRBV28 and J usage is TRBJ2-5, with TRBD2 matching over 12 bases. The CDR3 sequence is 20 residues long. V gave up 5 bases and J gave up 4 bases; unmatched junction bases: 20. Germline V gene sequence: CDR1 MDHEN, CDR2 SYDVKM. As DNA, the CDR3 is TGTGCCAGCAGTCTAATTCTAGCGGGGGGGCGCTCGACCCAGGGAGAGACCCAGTACTTC. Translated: CASSLILAGGRSTQGETQYF.

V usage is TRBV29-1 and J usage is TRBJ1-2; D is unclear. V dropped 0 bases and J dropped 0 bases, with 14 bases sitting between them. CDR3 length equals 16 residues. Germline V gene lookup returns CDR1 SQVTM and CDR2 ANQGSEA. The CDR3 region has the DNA TGCAGCGTTGAAGAATTGAAAGGCAGATCTAACTATGGCTACACCTTC. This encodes CSVEELKGRSNYGYTF.

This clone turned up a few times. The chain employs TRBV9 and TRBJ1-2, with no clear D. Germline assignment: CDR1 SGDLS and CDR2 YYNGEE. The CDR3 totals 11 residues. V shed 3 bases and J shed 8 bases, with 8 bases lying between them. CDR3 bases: TGTGCCAGCAGCGGGACTCGGGGCTACACCTTC. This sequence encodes CASSGTRGYTF.

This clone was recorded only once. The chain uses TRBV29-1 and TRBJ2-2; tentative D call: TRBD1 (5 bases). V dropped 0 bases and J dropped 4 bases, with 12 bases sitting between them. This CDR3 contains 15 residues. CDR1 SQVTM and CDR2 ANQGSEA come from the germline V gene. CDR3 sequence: CSVEEGHSTTGELFF. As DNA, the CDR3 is TGCAGCGTTGAAGAGGGGCACTCGACCACCGGGGAGCTGTTTTTT.

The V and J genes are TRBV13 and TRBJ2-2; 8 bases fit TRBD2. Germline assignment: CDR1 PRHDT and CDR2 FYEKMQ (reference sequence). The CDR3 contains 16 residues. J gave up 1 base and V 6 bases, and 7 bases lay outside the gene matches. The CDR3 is CASSLGLAGNTGELFF. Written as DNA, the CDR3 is TGTGCCAGCAGTCTGGGGCTAGCGGGGAACACCGGGGAGCTGTTTTTT.

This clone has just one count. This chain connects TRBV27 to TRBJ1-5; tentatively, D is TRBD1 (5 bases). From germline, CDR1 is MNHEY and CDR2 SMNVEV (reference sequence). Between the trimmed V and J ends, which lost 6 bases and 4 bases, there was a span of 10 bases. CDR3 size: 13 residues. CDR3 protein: CASRQDPNQPQHF. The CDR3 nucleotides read TGTGCCAGCAGACAGGACCCTAATCAGCCCCAGCATTTT.

The CDR3 region has the DNA TGTGCCAGCAGTCAAAAAACGGGACACGGCCCTCACGAGCAGTACGTC. This translates into CASSQKTGHGPHEQYV. V usage is TRBV27 and J usage is TRBJ2-7; D is perhaps TRBD1 (6 bases). The V gene lost 5 bases and the J gene lost 5 bases, with 22 bases spanning the gap. The V gene's germline CDR1 is MNHEY and CDR2 SMNVEV (reference sequence). CDR3 length: 16 amino acids.